This is a list of T cell receptor beta chains from one sample in a study of control samples from healthy donors and cancer patients. Generated by immunoSEQ multiplex PCR, the TCRdb table keeps only in-frame clones and is missing some. The table shows about 94,000 clones, with 90% occurring only once. Sequencing was carried out using blood. These receptors originate from a woman under 30 in good health. CDR3s include the opening cysteine and the closing phenylalanine or tryptophan. Fields, in order: D gene, clone size, CDR3 length, J gene, V gene, CDR3 protein, CDR3 DNA. A D gene is named only where the DNA matches it firmly. Where a row states a size, it is once, few, many or the class of an expanded clone; other rows omit it.

- - 17 TRBJ2-2 TRBV2 CASSERGGPLNTGELFF TGTGCCAGCAGTGAAAGAGGGGGGCCCTTAAACACCGGGGAGCTGTTTTTT
TRBD1 - 14 TRBJ1-2 TRBV4-1 CASSQGQANYGYTF TGCGCCAGCAGCCAGGGACAGGCTAACTATGGCTACACCTTC
- few 11 TRBJ1-1 TRBV6-5 CASYMNTEAFF TGTGCCAGCTACATGAACACTGAAGCTTTCTTT
- - 14 TRBJ1-2 TRBV5-6 CASSLGTTNYGYTF TGTGCCAGCAGCTTAGGCACGACTAACTATGGCTACACCTTC
- - 15 TRBJ1-2 TRBV6-5 CASSYSYNLGYGYTF TGTGCCAGCAGTTACTCCTACAATCTCGGCTATGGCTACACCTTC
- - 17 TRBJ1-4 TRBV4-1 CASSQAIFATGTEKLFF TGCGCCAGCAGCCAAGCGATCTTCGCTACAGGGACTGAAAAACTGTTTTTT
TRBD2 once 15 TRBJ2-2 TRBV9 CASSAPSGPTGELFF TGTGCCAGCAGCGCCCCTAGCGGCCCCACCGGGGAGCTGTTTTTT
- - 11 TRBJ1-2 TRBV5-8 CARRQGLGYTF TGTGCCAGGCGCCAAGGGCTCGGCTACACCTTC
TRBD1 few 16 TRBJ1-1 TRBV4-2 CASSRGTGGMNTEAFF TGTGCCAGCAGCCGTGGGACAGGGGGGATGAACACTGAAGCTTTCTTT
- - 12 TRBJ2-7 TRBV6-1 CASSEPLGEQYF TGTGCCAGCAGTGAGCCCTTGGGCGAGCAGTACTTC
- - 15 TRBJ1-5 TRBV5-5 CASSLAADSNQPQHF TGTGCCAGCAGCTTGGCCGCAGATAGCAATCAGCCCCAGCATTTT
- - 13 TRBJ2-2 TRBV7-7 CASSPVGAGELFF TGTGCCAGCAGCCCCGTTGGGGCCGGGGAGCTGTTTTTT
- - 13 TRBJ1-5 TRBV11-2 CASSLGSEQPQHF TGTGCCAGCAGCTTAGGGTCCGAACAGCCCCAGCATTTT
TRBD2 - 13 TRBJ2-5 TRBV9 CAREGLAEETQYF TGTGCCAGGGAGGGACTAGCGGAGGAGACCCAGTACTTC
TRBD2 - 18 TRBJ2-7 TRBV7-2 CASSFHQPGLAGGIEQYF TGTGCCAGCAGCTTCCACCAGCCGGGACTAGCGGGGGGAATCGAGCAGTACTTC
TRBD1 - 15 TRBJ2-7 TRBV5-1 CASSLWGTGLNEQYF TGCGCCAGCAGCTTGTGGGGGACAGGGCTTAACGAGCAGTACTTC
- - 12 TRBJ2-3 TRBV2 CASSGGTDTQYF TGTGCCAGCAGCGGTGGGACAGATACGCAGTATTTT
- - 15 TRBJ2-2 TRBV19 CASSIGSADGGELFF TGTGCCAGTAGTATAGGGTCTGCCGACGGCGGGGAGCTGTTTTTT
- - 15 TRBJ1-1 TRBV9 CASSPGGAGNTEAFF TGTGCCAGCAGCCCCGGGGGGGCGGGGAACACTGAAGCTTTCTTT
TRBD2 few 15 TRBJ2-1 TRBV29-1 CSVEGTSFSENEQFF TGCAGCGTTGAAGGGACTAGCTTCTCGGAGAATGAGCAGTTCTTC
- - 15 TRBJ2-1 TRBV7-9 CASSLFMDLPSEQFF TGTGCCAGCAGCTTATTTATGGATCTCCCATCTGAGCAGTTCTTC
- - 14 TRBJ2-7 TRBV7-2 CASSLAVTTYEQYF TGTGCCAGCAGCTTAGCGGTGACTACCTACGAGCAGTACTTC
TRBD2 once 14 TRBJ2-7 TRBV27 CASSFRLAGGEQYF TGTGCCAGCAGTTTTCGGCTAGCGGGGGGCGAGCAGTACTTC
- - 15 TRBJ1-1 TRBV6-2/TRBV6-3 CASSYRGLLNTEAFF TGTGCCAGCAGTTACAGGGGACTCTTGAACACTGAAGCTTTCTTT
TRBD1 - 10 TRBJ1-2 TRBV19 CATGGNGYTF TGTGCCACAGGGGGTAATGGCTACACCTTC
- - 16 TRBJ1-2 TRBV5-4 CASRARTGTAGDGYTF TGTGCCAGCAGGGCGAGAACAGGGACGGCTGGTGATGGCTACACCTTC
- once 16 TRBJ2-1 TRBV4-1 CASSQVLSRGYNEQFF TGCGCCAGCAGCCAAGTCCTGTCAAGAGGATACAATGAGCAGTTCTTC
- - 14 TRBJ2-5 TRBV11-2 CASSSGSLWETQYF TGTGCCAGCAGCTCGGGTAGCCTCTGGGAGACCCAGTACTTC
- once 11 TRBJ2-7 TRBV12-3/TRBV12-4 CASSLSGEQYF TGTGCCAGCAGTTTGAGCGGCGAGCAGTACTTC
TRBD1 few 15 TRBJ2-2 TRBV5-8 CASSTGTGLTGELFF TGTGCCAGCAGCACCGGGACAGGGCTCACCGGGGAGCTGTTTTTT
- - 13 TRBJ1-5 TRBV27 CASSPRNFSPQHF TGTGCCAGCAGCCCCCGGAACTTCTCGCCCCAGCATTTT
TRBD2 - 17 TRBJ2-1 TRBV5-1 CASSSARVAGSYNEQFF TGCGCCAGCAGCTCCGCTCGGGTAGCGGGCTCCTACAATGAGCAGTTCTTC
TRBD1 - 15 TRBJ1-1 TRBV7-3 CASSFGRWDRTEAFF TGTGCCAGCAGCTTCGGACGATGGGACAGAACTGAAGCTTTCTTT